The clone carrying this T cell receptor (beta chain) has more than one count but fewer than ten. The antigen is not known. TCRdb called the 5' RACE reads again in MiXCR, with one record for every CDR3 protein. This sample has 200,000 to 250,000 distinct CDR3 sequences; around 16% occur once, and the top ten carry approximately 46%. The data stem from a study of CD8 T cells in ankylosing spondylitis. Regarding the study as a whole: Several highly homologous variants made up a TCR beta motif, and this motif appeared characteristic of ankylosing spondylitis blood.

Germline-derived CDR1 and CDR2 are GTSNPN and SVGIG (reference sequence). This CDR3 has 12 amino acids. After removal of 5 bases from V and 5 bases from J, the junction contained 6 bases not matched to a gene. The sequence came from a male donor with ankylosing spondylitis. Material for sequencing was blood, either unsorted or a sorted T cell fraction (not recorded which). The genes are TRBV30 and TRBJ2-7; 7 bases align to TRBD1. CDR3 in amino acids: CAWATGNDEQYF. The DNA for the CDR3 is TGTGCCTGGGCGACAGGGAACGACGAGCAGTACTTC.